This T cell receptor beta chain is drawn from a study of T cell changes during pregnancy in multiple sclerosis. Profiling relied on immunoSEQ multiplex PCR, and the TCRdb table lists in-frame clones only, not all of them. The sample yields around 130,000 clones, 96% seen once. Germline V lookup: CDR1 MNHEY, CDR2 SVGAGI. Trimming cost V 8 bases and J 2 bases, with 9 bases left between them. CDR3 length: 12 residues. This TCR was sampled from a female donor with multiple sclerosis, enrolled in a pregnancy study. The sample here was peripheral blood, taken after pregnancy. The chain couples TRBV6-5 to TRBJ2-5; D perhaps matches TRBD2 (5 bases). CDR3 coding DNA: TGTGCCAGCCGCCGGACTCAAGAGACCCAGTACTTC. This sequence encodes CASRRTQETQYF.